The 15 T cell receptor beta chains reported below all come from one sample, sequenced in a study of blood T cell repertoires in COVID-19 (dated by TCRdb to the early 2020s). Library prep was done by the immunoSEQ multiplex PCR assay. The immuneACCESS repertoire file appears here via TCRdb, limited to in-frame rearrangements. These files lack a portion of the clones; in checked studies, under half of the deficit traces to unresolved V genes, and the cause of the others is not known. This sample lists around 90,000 clones; about four fifths were detected once. The ten top clones hold 15% to 20% of the sample. What was sequenced was peripheral blood. Source of these receptors: a human donor in a cohort sampled during active COVID-19.

The V call is TRBV29-1, the J call TRBJ2-7; D remains ambiguous. Germline CDR1 is SQVTM and CDR2 is ANQGSEA. Trimming shortened V by 4 bases and J by 8 bases, and 15 bases separated the two germline ends. This CDR3 has 12 residues. The CDR3 loop reads CSVGAPSSQQYF. The DNA for the CDR3 is TGCAGCGTTGGGGCCCCCTCCTCCCAGCAGTACTTC.

The genes are TRBV15 and TRBJ1-4; D gene ambiguous. V was pared by 2 bases and J by 7 bases, with 8 bases between. CDR1 is LNHNV, CDR2 YYDKDF, per germline (reference sequence). The CDR3 loop spans 13 amino acids. The CDR3, as DNA: TGTGCCACCAGCAGAAGCTCGGGTGAAAAACTGTTTTTT. It codes for CATSRSSGEKLFF.

The chain employs TRBV18 and TRBJ2-1; TRBD1 is a possible D gene (6 bases). Germline V gene data show CDR1 as KGHSH and CDR2 as LQKENI. Between the trimmed V and J ends, which lost 6 bases and 5 bases, there was a span of 17 bases. CDR3 length: 15 residues. The CDR3 loop reads CASSPGQNTHNEQFF. As DNA, the CDR3 is TGTGCCAGCTCGCCCGGACAGAACACCCACAATGAGCAGTTCTTC.

The chain links TRBV7-3 to TRBJ2-1; TRBD2 is a possible D gene (6 bases). The CDR3 is made up of 15 amino acids. Trimming took 5 bases from V and 7 from J, leaving 18 bases between them. Germline V gene data show CDR1 as SGHTA and CDR2 as FQGTGA. CDR3 protein: CASSGTAGGVNEQFF. CDR3 bases: TGTGCCAGCAGCGGAACCGCCGGAGGGGTAAATGAGCAGTTCTTC.

This chain links TRBV6-5 with TRBJ1-1; 8 bases fit TRBD1. V shed 7 bases, J shed 3 bases, and the junction held 4 bases outside the gene matches. The CDR3 totals 13 residues. Germline V gene lookup returns CDR1 MNHEY and CDR2 SVGAGI. CDR3 nucleotides: TGTGCCAGCACAGGACAGGGCTACACTGAAGCTTTCTTT. This encodes CASTGQGYTEAFF.

The J gene is TRBJ1-2, the V gene TRBV27; TRBD1 matches at 8 bases. V lost 5 bases and J lost 4; bases outside the gene matches: 6. The CDR3 sequence is 14 residues long. Germline CDR1 reads MNHEY; CDR2 reads SMNVEV (reference sequence). CDR3 amino acids: CASSAGQAIYGYTF. In DNA, the CDR3 is TGTGCCAGCAGTGCGGGACAGGCGATCTATGGCTACACCTTC.

This clone was picked up one time. The CDR3 loop reads CASRGLTDSLNTEAFF. The CDR3 nucleotides read TGTGCCAGCAGGGGACTTACCGACAGCCTGAACACTGAAGCTTTCTTT. The chain has TRBV7-6 and TRBJ1-1; a possible D gene is TRBD1 (5 bases). This CDR3 region has 16 residues. Trimming took off 6 bases at V and 0 bases at J, with 17 bases between the two ends. From germline, CDR1 is SGHVS and CDR2 FNYEAQ.

V is TRBV25-1 and J is TRBJ2-7; 8 bases are a match to TRBD2. Germline lookup yields CDR1 MGHDK and CDR2 SYGVNS. Trimming cost V 4 bases and J 6 bases; bases outside gene matches: 5. The CDR3 loop spans 13 amino acids. The CDR3 sequence: CASSGSGSSEQYF. CDR3 nucleotide sequence: TGTGCCAGCAGTGGAAGCGGGAGTTCCGAGCAGTACTTC.

The CDR3 sequence: CASSLPLGPGSWEKLFF. CDR3 nucleotides: TGTGCCAGCAGTTTACCCCTTGGCCCGGGTTCCTGGGAAAAACTGTTTTTT. This chain connects TRBV28 to TRBJ1-4; the D is unclear. CDR1 and CDR2 (germline): MDHEN, SYDVKM. V was trimmed by 2 bases and J by 8 bases, leaving 21 bases between them. This CDR3 comprises 17 residues.

Only a few counts were recorded for this clone. The chain employs TRBV6-5 and TRBJ2-7; tentative D call: TRBD1 (5 bases). The germline V gene has CDR1 MNHEY and CDR2 SVGAGI. The V and J ends lost 0 bases and 2 bases respectively, with 8 bases between them. This CDR3 has 14 residues. In DNA, the CDR3 is TGTGCCAGCAGTTACTCCCCGACAGCCTACGAGCAGTACTTC. This sequence encodes CASSYSPTAYEQYF.

V gene TRBV6-5 combines with J gene TRBJ2-7; D may be TRBD2 (6 bases). Trimming removed 11 bases at V and 3 bases at J, with 14 bases between. The germline CDR1 and CDR2 sequences are MNHEY and SVGAGI. The CDR3 is made up of 12 amino acids. CDR3 nucleotide sequence: TGTGCCGGGGGGAGAGATTTCTACGAGCAGTACTTC. This translates into CAGGRDFYEQYF.

This sequence joins TRBV6-4 and TRBJ1-1, with D hard to call. CDR1 is MRHNA, CDR2 SNTAGT, per germline. The ends were cut back, 8 bases at V and 5 bases at J, with 15 bases in the middle. The CDR3 is 13 amino acids. The CDR3 spells CASSDGRSTEAFF. DNA for the CDR3: TGTGCCAGCTCGGACGGGAGAAGTACTGAAGCTTTCTTT.

The V and J genes are TRBV14 and TRBJ1-2, with TRBD1 matching over 10 bases. The CDR3 length is 15 residues. Unmatched junction bases numbered 6, after V lost 5 bases and J lost 3 bases. Germline V lookup: CDR1 SGHDN, CDR2 FVKESK. CDR3 sequence reads: CASSAGTGEYYGYTF. CDR3 in DNA: TGTGCCAGCAGCGCCGGGACAGGGGAATACTATGGCTACACCTTC.

The chain links TRBV7-9 to TRBJ2-3; a weak D match, TRBD2 (6 bases). The germline V and J ends were trimmed by 8 bases and 0 bases, with 12 bases remaining between them. The CDR3 runs to 14 residues. Germline assignment: CDR1 SEHNR and CDR2 FQNEAQ (reference sequence). The CDR3 region has the DNA TGTGCCAGCTCCGGGGGAACTAGCACAGATACGCAGTATTTT. This codes for CASSGGTSTDTQYF. The complete variable domain, with remaining parts taken from reference TRBV7-9 and TRBJ2-3, reads DTGVSQNPRHKITKRGQNVTFRCDPISEHNRLYWYRQTLGQGPEFLTYFQNEAQLEKSRLLSDRFSAERPKGSFSTLEIQRTEQGDSAMYLCASSGGTSTDTQYFGPGTRLTVL.

Details on this clone: The sample carries other DNA sequences with the same CDR3. The rearrangement joins TRBV18 to TRBJ2-2; tentative D call: TRBD1 (5 bases). The CDR3 is 14 amino acids. Germline V lookup: CDR1 KGHSH, CDR2 LQKENI. Trimming removed 3 bases at V and 1 base at J, with 6 bases between. CDR3 residues: CASSPQGNTGELFF. The CDR3 nucleotides read TGTGCCAGCTCACCCCAGGGGAACACCGGGGAGCTGTTTTTT.